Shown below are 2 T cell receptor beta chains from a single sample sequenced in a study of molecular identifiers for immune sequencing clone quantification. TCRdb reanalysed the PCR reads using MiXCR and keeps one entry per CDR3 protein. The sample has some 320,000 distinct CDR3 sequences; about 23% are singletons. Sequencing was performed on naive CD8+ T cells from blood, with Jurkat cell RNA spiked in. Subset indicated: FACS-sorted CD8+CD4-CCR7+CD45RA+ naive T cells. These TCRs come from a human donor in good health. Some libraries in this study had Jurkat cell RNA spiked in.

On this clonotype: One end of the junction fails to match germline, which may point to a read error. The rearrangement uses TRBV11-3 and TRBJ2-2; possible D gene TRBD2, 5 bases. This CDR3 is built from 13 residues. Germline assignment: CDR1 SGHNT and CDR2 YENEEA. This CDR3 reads CASSEHNTGELVF. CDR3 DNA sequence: TGTGCCAGCAGCGAGCACAACACCGGGGAGCTGGTTTTT.

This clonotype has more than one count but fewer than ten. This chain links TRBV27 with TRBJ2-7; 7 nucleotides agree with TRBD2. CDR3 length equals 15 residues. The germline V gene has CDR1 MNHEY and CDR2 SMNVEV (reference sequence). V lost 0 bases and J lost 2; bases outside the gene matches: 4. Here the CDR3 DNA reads TGTGCCAGCAGTTTATCGCGGGGGTGGGCCTACGAGCAGTACTTC. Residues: CASSLSRGWAYEQYF.